This T cell receptor (beta chain) was profiled in a study of blood T cells in healthy people across ages. Study-wide results and limits: Diversity estimated from one million T cells was considered an underestimate.

About this clonotype itself: Antigen unknown.

A sample-barcoded 5' primer and a J-beta primer mix were used in a second PCR of roughly 6 to 11 cycles. One entry per CDR3 protein, called by TCRdb with MiXCR from the 5' RACE reads. The sample shows about 720,000 distinct CDR3 sequences, 22% of them seen only once. This receptor was identified in a man between 65 and 79 years old in good health. The sequencing sample was made of blood.

CDR3 region: CASNPRSTNEKLFF. The CDR3, as DNA: TGTGCCAGCAATCCCAGGTCAACTAATGAAAAACTGTTTTTT. V is TRBV2 and J is TRBJ1-4; the D is unclear. The CDR3 is 14 amino acids. From germline, CDR1 is SNHLY and CDR2 FYNNEI. V lost 7 bases and J lost 0, with 9 bases in between.